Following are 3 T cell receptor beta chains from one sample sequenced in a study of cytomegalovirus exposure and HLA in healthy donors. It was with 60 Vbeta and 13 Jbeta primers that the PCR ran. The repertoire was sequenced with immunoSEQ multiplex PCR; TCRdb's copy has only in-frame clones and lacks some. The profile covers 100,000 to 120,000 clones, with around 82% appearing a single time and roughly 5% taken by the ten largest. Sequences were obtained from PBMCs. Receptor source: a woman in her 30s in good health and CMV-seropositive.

The CDR3 region has the DNA TGTGCCAGCAGCGCGGGACTAGCGGGAGTGCGGGGCGGGGAGCTGTTTTTT. This sequence encodes CASSAGLAGVRGGELFF. The gene calls are TRBV5-6 and TRBJ2-2, with 14 nucleotides matching TRBD2. The ends lost 4 bases at V and 7 bases at J; junction bases unmatched: 9. The CDR3 contains 17 residues. The germline V gene has CDR1 SGHDT and CDR2 YYEEEE.

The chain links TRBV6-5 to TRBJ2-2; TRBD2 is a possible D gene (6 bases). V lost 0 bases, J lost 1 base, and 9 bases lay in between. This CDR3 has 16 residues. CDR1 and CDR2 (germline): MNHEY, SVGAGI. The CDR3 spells CASSYSGGLNTGELFF. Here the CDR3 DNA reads TGTGCCAGCAGTTACTCGGGGGGATTGAACACCGGGGAGCTGTTTTTT.

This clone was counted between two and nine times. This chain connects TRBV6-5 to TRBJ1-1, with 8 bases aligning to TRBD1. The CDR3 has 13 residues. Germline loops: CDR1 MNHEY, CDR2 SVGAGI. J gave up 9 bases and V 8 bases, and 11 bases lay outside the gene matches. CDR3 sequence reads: CASQLETGAKAFF. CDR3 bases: TGTGCCAGCCAATTAGAGACAGGGGCTAAAGCTTTCTTT.